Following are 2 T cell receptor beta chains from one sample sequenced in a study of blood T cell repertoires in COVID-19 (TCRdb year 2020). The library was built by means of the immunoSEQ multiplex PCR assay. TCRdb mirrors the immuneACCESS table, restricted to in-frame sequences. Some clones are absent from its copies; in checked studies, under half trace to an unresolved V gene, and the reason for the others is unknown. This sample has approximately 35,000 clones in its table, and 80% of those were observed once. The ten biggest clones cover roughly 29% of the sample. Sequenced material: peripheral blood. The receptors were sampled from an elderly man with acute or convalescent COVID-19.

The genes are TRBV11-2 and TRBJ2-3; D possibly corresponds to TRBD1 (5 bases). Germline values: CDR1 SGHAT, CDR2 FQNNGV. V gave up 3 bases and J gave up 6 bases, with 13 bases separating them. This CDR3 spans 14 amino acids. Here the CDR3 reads CASSFSDRGDTQYF. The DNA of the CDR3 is TGTGCCAGCAGCTTTTCGGATAGGGGCGATACGCAGTATTTT.

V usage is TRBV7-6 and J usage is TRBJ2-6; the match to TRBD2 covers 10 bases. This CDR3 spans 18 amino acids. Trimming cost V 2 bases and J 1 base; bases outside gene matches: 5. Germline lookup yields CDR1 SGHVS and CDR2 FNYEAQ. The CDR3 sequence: CASSLRPSGSSGANVLTF. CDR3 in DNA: TGTGCCAGCAGCTTACGGCCTAGCGGGAGTTCTGGGGCCAACGTCCTGACTTTC.